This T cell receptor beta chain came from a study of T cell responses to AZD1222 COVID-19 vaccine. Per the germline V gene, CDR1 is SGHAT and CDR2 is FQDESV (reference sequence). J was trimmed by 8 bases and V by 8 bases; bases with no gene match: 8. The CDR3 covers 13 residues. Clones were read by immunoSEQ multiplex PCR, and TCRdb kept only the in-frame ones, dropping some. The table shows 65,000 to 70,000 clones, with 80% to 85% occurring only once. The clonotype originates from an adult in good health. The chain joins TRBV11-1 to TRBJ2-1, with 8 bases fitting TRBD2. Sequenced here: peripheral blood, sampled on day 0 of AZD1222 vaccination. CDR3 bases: TGTGCCAGCCGGTTGAGCGGGGGAGATGAGCAGTTCTTC. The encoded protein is CASRLSGGDEQFF.